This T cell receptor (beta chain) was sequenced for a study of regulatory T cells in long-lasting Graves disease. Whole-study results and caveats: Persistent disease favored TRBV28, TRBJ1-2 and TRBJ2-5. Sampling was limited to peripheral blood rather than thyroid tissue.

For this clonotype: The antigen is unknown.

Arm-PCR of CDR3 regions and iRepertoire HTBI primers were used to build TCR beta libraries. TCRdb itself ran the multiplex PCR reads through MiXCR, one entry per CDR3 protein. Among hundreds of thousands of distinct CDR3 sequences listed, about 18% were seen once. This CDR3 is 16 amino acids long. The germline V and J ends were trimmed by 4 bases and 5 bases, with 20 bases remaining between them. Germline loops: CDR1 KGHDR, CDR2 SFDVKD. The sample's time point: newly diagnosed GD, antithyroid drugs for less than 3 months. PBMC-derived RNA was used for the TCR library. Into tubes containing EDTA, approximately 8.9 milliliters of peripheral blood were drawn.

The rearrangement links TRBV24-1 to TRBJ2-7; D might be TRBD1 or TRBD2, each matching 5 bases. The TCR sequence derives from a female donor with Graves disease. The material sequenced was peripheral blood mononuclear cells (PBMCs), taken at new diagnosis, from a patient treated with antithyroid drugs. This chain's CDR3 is CATSESGRDGIDEQYF. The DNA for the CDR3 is TGTGCCACCAGTGAGTCCGGCCGGGACGGAATAGACGAGCAGTACTTC.